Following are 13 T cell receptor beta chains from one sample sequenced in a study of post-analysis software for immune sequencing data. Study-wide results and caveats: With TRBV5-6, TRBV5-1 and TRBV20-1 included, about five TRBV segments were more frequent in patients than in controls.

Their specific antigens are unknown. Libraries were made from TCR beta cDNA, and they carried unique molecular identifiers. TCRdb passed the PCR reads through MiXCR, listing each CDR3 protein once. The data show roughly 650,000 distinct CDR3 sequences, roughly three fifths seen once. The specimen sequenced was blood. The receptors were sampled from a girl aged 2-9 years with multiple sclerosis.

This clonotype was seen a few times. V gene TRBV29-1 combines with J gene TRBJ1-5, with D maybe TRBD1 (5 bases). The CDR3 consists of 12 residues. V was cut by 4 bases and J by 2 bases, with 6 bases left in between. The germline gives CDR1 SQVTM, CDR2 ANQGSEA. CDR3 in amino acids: CSVGGRNQPQHF. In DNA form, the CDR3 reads TGCAGCGTTGGGGGCCGCAATCAGCCCCAGCATTTT. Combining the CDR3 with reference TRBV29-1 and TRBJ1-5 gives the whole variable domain SAVISQKPSRDICQRGTSLTIQCQVDSQVTMMFWYRQQPGQSLTLIATANQGSEATYESGFVIDKFPISRPNLTFSTLTVSNMSPEDSSIYLCSVGGRNQPQHFGDGTRLSIL.

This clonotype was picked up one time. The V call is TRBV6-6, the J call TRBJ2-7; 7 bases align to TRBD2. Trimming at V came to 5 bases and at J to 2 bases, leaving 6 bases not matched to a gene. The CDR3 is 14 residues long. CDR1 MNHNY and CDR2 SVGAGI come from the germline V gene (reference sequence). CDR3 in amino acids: CASSDLAETYEQYF. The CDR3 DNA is TGTGCCAGCAGTGACCTAGCGGAGACCTACGAGCAGTACTTC.

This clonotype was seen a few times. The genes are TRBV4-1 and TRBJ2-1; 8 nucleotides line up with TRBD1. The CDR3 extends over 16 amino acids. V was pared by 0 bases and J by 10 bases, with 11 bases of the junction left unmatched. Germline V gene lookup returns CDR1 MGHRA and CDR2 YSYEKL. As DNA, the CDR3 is TGCGCCAGCAGCCAAGATACCGGGACAGGCCTCATAGAGCAGTTCTTC. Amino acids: CASSQDTGTGLIEQFF.

The CDR3 region is CASSSTSTTGGVFEAFF. CDR3 DNA: TGTGCCAGCAGCTCAACTTCAACGACAGGTGGAGTTTTTGAAGCTTTCTTT. The rearrangement links TRBV7-6 to TRBJ1-1, with D tentatively TRBD1 (6 bases). The V gene's germline CDR1 is SGHVS and CDR2 FNYEAQ. Trimming took 4 bases from V and 7 from J, leaving 25 bases between them. CDR3 length: 17 residues.

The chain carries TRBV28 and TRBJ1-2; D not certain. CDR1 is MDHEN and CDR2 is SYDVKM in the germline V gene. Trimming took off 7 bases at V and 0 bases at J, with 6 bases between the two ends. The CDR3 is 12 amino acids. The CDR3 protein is CASTTANYGYTF. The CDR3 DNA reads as TGTGCCAGCACTACCGCTAACTATGGCTACACCTTC.

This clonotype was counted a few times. DNA of the CDR3: TGTGCCAGCAGCCCACAAGGACCGGTCGGGGAGCAGTTCTTC. It codes for CASSPQGPVGEQFF. This chain links TRBV11-2 with TRBJ2-1; D is unresolved. V dropped 5 bases and J dropped 10 bases, with 18 bases sitting between them. This CDR3 is built from 14 residues. Germline CDR1 SGHAT, CDR2 FQNNGV.

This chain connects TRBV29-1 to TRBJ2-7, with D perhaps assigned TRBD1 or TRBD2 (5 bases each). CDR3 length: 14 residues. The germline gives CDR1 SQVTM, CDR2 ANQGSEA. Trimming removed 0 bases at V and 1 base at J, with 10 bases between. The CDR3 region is CSVEDGTTSYEQYF. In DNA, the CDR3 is TGCAGCGTTGAAGACGGGACGACATCCTACGAGCAGTACTTC.

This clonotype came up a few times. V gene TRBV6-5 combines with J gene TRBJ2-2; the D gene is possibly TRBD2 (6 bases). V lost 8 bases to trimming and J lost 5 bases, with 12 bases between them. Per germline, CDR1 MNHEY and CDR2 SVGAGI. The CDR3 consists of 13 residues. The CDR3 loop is CASVAGSTGELFF. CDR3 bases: TGTGCCAGCGTTGCGGGATCTACCGGGGAGCTGTTTTTT.

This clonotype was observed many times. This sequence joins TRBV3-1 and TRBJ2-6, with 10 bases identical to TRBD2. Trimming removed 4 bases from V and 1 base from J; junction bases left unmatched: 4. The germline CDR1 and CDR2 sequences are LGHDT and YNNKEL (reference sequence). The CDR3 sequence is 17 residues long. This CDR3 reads CASSPLAGDSGANVLTF. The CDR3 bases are TGTGCCAGCAGCCCCCTAGCGGGGGATTCTGGGGCCAACGTCCTGACTTTC.

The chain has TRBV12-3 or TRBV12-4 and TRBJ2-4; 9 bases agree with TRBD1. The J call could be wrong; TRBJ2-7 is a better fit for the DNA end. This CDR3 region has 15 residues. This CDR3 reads CASSKGTGWGYEQYF. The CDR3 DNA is TGTGCCAGCAGTAAAGGGACAGGGTGGGGATACGAGCAGTACTTC.

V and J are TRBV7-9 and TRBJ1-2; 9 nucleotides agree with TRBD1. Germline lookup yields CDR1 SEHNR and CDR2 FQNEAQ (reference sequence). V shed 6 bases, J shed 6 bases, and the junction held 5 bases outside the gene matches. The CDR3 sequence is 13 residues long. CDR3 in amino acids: CASRLGQGHGYTF. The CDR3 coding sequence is TGTGCCAGCAGGCTAGGACAGGGGCATGGCTACACCTTC.

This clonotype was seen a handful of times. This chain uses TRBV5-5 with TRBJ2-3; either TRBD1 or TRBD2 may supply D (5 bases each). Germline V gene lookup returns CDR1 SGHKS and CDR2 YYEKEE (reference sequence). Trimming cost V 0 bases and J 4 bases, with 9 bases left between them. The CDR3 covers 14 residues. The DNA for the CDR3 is TGTGCCAGCAGCTTGGCAGAGGGGTCAGATACGCAGTATTTT. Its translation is CASSLAEGSDTQYF.

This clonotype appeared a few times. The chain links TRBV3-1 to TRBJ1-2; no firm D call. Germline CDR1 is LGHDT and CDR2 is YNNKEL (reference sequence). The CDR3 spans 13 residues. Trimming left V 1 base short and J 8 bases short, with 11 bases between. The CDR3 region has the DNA TGTGCCAGCAGCCAAGGAGGTTGGGAGGGCTACACCTTC. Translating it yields CASSQGGWEGYTF.